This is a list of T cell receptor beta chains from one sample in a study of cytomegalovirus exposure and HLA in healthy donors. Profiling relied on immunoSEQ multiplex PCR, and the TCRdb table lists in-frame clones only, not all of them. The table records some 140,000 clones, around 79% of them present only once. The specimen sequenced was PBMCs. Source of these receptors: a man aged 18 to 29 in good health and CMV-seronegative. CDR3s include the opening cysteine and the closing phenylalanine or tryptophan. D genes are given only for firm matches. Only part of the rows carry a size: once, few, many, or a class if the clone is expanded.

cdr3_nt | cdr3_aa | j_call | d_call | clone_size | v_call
TGTGCCAGCAGCTTGGTGTCACAGAACACCATATATTTT | CASSLVSQNTIYF | TRBJ1-3 | - | - | TRBV5-6
TGTGCCACCAGCAGTGCGGGGTCGGGGGCCAACGTCCTGACTTTC | CATSSAGSGANVLTF | TRBJ2-6 | - | - | TRBV15
TGTGCCAGCAGCGCCGGAGGAGGGTACAATGAGCAGTTCTTC | CASSAGGGYNEQFF | TRBJ2-1 | - | - | TRBV9
TGTGCCAGCAGCCGAGGGGGACAGGGCGCCGGGAAGCTGTTTTTT | CASSRGGQGAGKLFF | TRBJ2-2 | TRBD1 | - | TRBV5-6
TGTGCCAGCAGCTTACAGGGCTCTACAGATACGCAGTATTTT | CASSLQGSTDTQYF | TRBJ2-3 | - | - | TRBV5-4
TGTGCCAGAAGCTTGGGTGGCAGGGGGCGGGGTGGCTACACCTTC | CARSLGGRGRGGYTF | TRBJ1-2 | TRBD1 | - | TRBV5-3
TGTGCCAGCAGTTACAGTCCCGGGACAGGGTTAGGCTACACCTTC | CASSYSPGTGLGYTF | TRBJ1-2 | TRBD1 | - | TRBV6-5
TGTGCCAGCAGTTACGAGGGGGCGAACACTGAAGCTTTCTTT | CASSYEGANTEAFF | TRBJ1-1 | TRBD1 | - | TRBV6-5
TGCAGTGCTTGGGGGGGGGTGGGCTACACCTTC | CSAWGGVGYTF | TRBJ1-2 | - | - | TRBV20-1
TGTGCCAGCAGCGCGACAGGGAGAAGGCTGGGTACTGAAGCTTTCTTT | CASSATGRRLGTEAFF | TRBJ1-1 | TRBD1 | once | TRBV7-8
TGTGCCAGCAGCCCTGGAGGGCAGAGCTCCTATAATTCACCCCTCCACTTT | CASSPGGQSSYNSPLHF | TRBJ1-6 | - | - | TRBV5-6
TGTGCCAGCAGTCGCGGCCACCAAGAGACCCAGTACTTC | CASSRGHQETQYF | TRBJ2-5 | - | - | TRBV6-5
TGCGCCAGCAGCTTGGGCGGGTACTATGGCTACACCTTC | CASSLGGYYGYTF | TRBJ1-2 | - | - | TRBV5-1
TGTGCCAGCAGCTTATTTATCGGGGCTAACTATGGCTACACCTTC | CASSLFIGANYGYTF | TRBJ1-2 | - | - | TRBV7-2
TGTGCCAGCAGCCCCCGTCTGGCGGATGGCTACACCTTC | CASSPRLADGYTF | TRBJ1-2 | - | few | TRBV7-2
TGTGCCAGCAGCTTATATCTAGGGTCGGGAGTCATGAACACTGAAGCTTTCTTT | CASSLYLGSGVMNTEAFF | TRBJ1-1 | - | once | TRBV7-9
TGTGCCAGTAGTATCCGGCAGGGCCAAGAGACCCAGTACTTC | CASSIRQGQETQYF | TRBJ2-5 | - | - | TRBV19
TGCGCCAGCAGCCCGGGACTAGCGGGGGGCCAACTAGCCAAAAACATTCAGTACTTC | CASSPGLAGGQLAKNIQYF | TRBJ2-4 | TRBD2 | - | TRBV5-1
TGTGCCAGCAGGGGACAGAGCAATCAGCCCCAGCATTTT | CASRGQSNQPQHF | TRBJ1-5 | TRBD1 | - | TRBV6-1
TGTGCCAGCAGTTTATCCAGGGGAACTAATGAAAAACTGTTTTTT | CASSLSRGTNEKLFF | TRBJ1-4 | - | - | TRBV27
TGTGCCAGCAGCCACTATGCAGGGGAAAATGAGCAGTTCTTC | CASSHYAGENEQFF | TRBJ2-1 | - | - | TRBV4-2
TGCGCCAGCAGCCAAGGCTCGGGTAATAGGAACACCATATATTTT | CASSQGSGNRNTIYF | TRBJ1-3 | - | - | TRBV4-3
TGCGCCAGCAGACAGGGGGATCACGGGGAGCTGTTTTTT | CASRQGDHGELFF | TRBJ2-2 | TRBD1 | - | TRBV5-1
TGTGCCAGTAGTATGGGGAGCGGGGCCGGGGAGCTGTTTTTT | CASSMGSGAGELFF | TRBJ2-2 | TRBD2 | - | TRBV19
TGTGCCAGCAGCTCCGGACTAGCGGGGAAGGGAGAGACCCAGTACTTC | CASSSGLAGKGETQYF | TRBJ2-5 | TRBD2 | - | TRBV7-3
TGTGCCAGCAGCCCCGTGGGAGGACGGGTAGCTGAAGCTTTCTTT | CASSPVGGRVAEAFF | TRBJ1-1 | - | - | TRBV5-4
TGTGCCAGCAGCCAAGCCGTGGAGGGTGGCGGCACTGAAGCTTTCTTT | CASSQAVEGGGTEAFF | TRBJ1-1 | - | few | TRBV4-2
TGCGCCAGCAGCTTGGACAGGATGAACACTGAAGCTTTCTTT | CASSLDRMNTEAFF | TRBJ1-1 | - | few | TRBV5-1
TGCGCCAGCAGATCCCTGGCTGTGGGCACCGAAGCCTTCTTT | CASRSLAVGTEAFF | TRBJ1-1 | - | - | TRBV5-1
TGTGCCAGCAGCCAAGATGCGGGACCTAACTATGGCTACACCTTC | CASSQDAGPNYGYTF | TRBJ1-2 | - | - | TRBV4-2
TGCGCCAGCAGCCATCAGGGCGCAGATACGCAGTATTTT | CASSHQGADTQYF | TRBJ2-3 | - | few | TRBV4-3
TGTGCCAGTAGTGCGGATTGGAACACTGAAGCTTTCTTT | CASSADWNTEAFF | TRBJ1-1 | - | - | TRBV19
TGTGCCAGCAGTTGGGTAGCGGGGGACAATGAGCAGTTCTTC | CASSWVAGDNEQFF | TRBJ2-1 | TRBD2 | - | TRBV6-5
TGTGCCAGCTCACTTAGACAGGGCGTTGGGCAAGAGACCCAGTACTTC | CASSLRQGVGQETQYF | TRBJ2-5 | TRBD1 | - | TRBV18
TGTGCCTGGAGTGTAGGGGGGGGGTCTCACGAGCAGTACTTC | CAWSVGGGSHEQYF | TRBJ2-7 | - | - | TRBV30
TGTGCCTGGAGCGGCCAGGGGAGTAGGGCAGATACGCAGTATTTT | CAWSGQGSRADTQYF | TRBJ2-3 | - | - | TRBV30
TGTGCCACCAGCAGAGGGGGCGCAGATACGCAGTATTTT | CATSRGGADTQYF | TRBJ2-3 | - | - | TRBV15
TGTGCCAGCAGTTCCCTGGGACAGAGCTCCTACGAGCAGTACTTC | CASSSLGQSSYEQYF | TRBJ2-7 | TRBD1 | - | TRBV27
TGTGCCTGGAATGGGGGCGCGAATCAGCCCCAGCATTTT | CAWNGGANQPQHF | TRBJ1-5 | - | few | TRBV30
TGTGCCACCAGCAGAGAAGCGGGACAGGGGGCTTGTGAGCAGTACTTC | CATSREAGQGACEQYF | TRBJ2-7 | TRBD1 | - | TRBV15
TGTGCCAGCAGCTTAGAAGGGGCCTACAATCACAATGAGCAGTTCTTC | CASSLEGAYNHNEQFF | TRBJ2-1 | - | - | TRBV7-2
TGTGCCAGTAGTCCCGACCCCCGAGGGAACACTGAAGCTTTCTTT | CASSPDPRGNTEAFF | TRBJ1-1 | - | - | TRBV19
TGCAGTGCGTCAACGGGGGGACGCGCTTTCTTT | CSASTGGRAFF | TRBJ1-1 | - | - | TRBV20-1
TGTGCCAGCAGTGAAAGGACGGACAGTCGGGTACATCAGCCCCAGCATTTT | CASSERTDSRVHQPQHF | TRBJ1-5 | - | - | TRBV2
TGTGCCAGCAGCGAAGTCGGGGGTTCTTACAATGAGCAGTTCTTC | CASSEVGGSYNEQFF | TRBJ2-1 | - | - | TRBV9
TGTGCCAGCAGCCGGGACAGGGAAACTGAAGCTTTCTTT | CASSRDRETEAFF | TRBJ1-1 | TRBD1 | - | TRBV6-4
TGCGCCAGCAGTTTTTCCCTCCAAGAGACCCAGTACTTC | CASSFSLQETQYF | TRBJ2-5 | - | - | TRBV5-1
TGTGCCACCAGCAGAGAGCCGGGACAGGGGTCCTACGAGCAGTACTTC | CATSREPGQGSYEQYF | TRBJ2-7 | TRBD1 | - | TRBV15
TGTGCCAGCAGTGGGACACCCCAGGCTGAAGCTTTCTTT | CASSGTPQAEAFF | TRBJ1-1 | - | few | TRBV6-6
TGTGCCAGCAGTGATCGGGGACTTAACTATGGCTACACCTTC | CASSDRGLNYGYTF | TRBJ1-2 | - | - | TRBV2
TGTGCCAGCAGCTCGGCCGGGACAATGAGCTCTGGGGCCAACGTCCTGACTTTC | CASSSAGTMSSGANVLTF | TRBJ2-6 | - | - | TRBV7-6